This T cell receptor (beta chain) was documented in a study of regulatory T cells in long-lasting Graves disease. A few counts support this clonotype. The CDR3 spans 14 residues. The germline V gene encodes CDR1 MNHEY and CDR2 SMNVEV (reference sequence). V was trimmed by 7 bases and J by 3 bases, leaving 16 bases between them. iRepertoire HTBI primers and Arm-PCR of CDR3 regions built TCR beta libraries. TCRdb used MiXCR to reprocess the multiplex PCR reads, holding one entry per CDR3 protein. The data show 300,000 to 500,000 distinct CDR3 sequences, roughly 20% seen once. As to time point: persistent/refractory GD, antithyroid drugs over 5 years with positive TRAb. PBMC-extracted RNA yielded the TCR library.

This clonotype originated in a female donor with Graves disease. The chain recombines TRBV27 with TRBJ2-7, with D possibly matching TRBD1 (7 bases). The sequencing used peripheral blood mononuclear cells (PBMCs), collected when the disease was refractory, from a patient treated with antithyroid drugs. The CDR3 DNA is TGTGCCAGCAAGCAGGCAGGGGGGAACTACGAGCAGTACTTC. This gives the protein CASKQAGGNYEQYF.